These 4 T cell receptor beta chains were all obtained from the same sample, sequenced in a study of T cell responses to AZD1222 COVID-19 vaccine. Assay used: immunoSEQ multiplex PCR; TCRdb lists only in-frame clones, some missing. The table has approximately 130,000 clones, more than 85% seen once; the top ten hold more than 2.5%. The input for sequencing was peripheral blood, taken on day 0 of AZD1222 vaccination. Receptors originate from an adult in good health.

The J gene is TRBJ2-4, the V gene TRBV28; 7 positions agree with TRBD2. CDR3 length: 17 residues. Losses at the gene ends were 5 bases for V and 5 bases for J; bases not matched to a gene: 15. From germline, CDR1 is MDHEN and CDR2 SYDVKM. Written as DNA, the CDR3 is TGTGCCAGCAGTCCTCTAGGGGAGAGAGGGAGGGAAAACATTCAGTACTTC. This codes for CASSPLGERGRENIQYF. Drawing the rest from reference TRBV28 and TRBJ2-4, the complete variable domain is DVKVTQSSRYLVKRTGEKVFLECVQDMDHENMFWYRQDPGLGLRLIYFSYDVKMKEKGDIPEGYSVSREKKERFSLILESASTNQTSMYLCASSPLGERGRENIQYFGAGTRLSVL.

The V gene is TRBV19, the J gene TRBJ2-1; 8 bases map to TRBD2. CDR1 and CDR2 from the germline V gene are LNHDA and SQIVND (reference sequence). This CDR3 contains 16 residues. The J segment lost 7 bases and the V segment lost 1 base, leaving 9 bases of the junction unmatched. The CDR3 bases are TGTGCCAGTAGTATAGTAGGGGGACTAGGGGTTAATGAGCAGTTCTTC. Its translation: CASSIVGGLGVNEQFF.

V is TRBV9 and J is TRBJ2-5, with TRBD1 identical over 10 bases. CDR3 size: 15 residues. CDR1 is SGDLS, CDR2 YYNGEE, per germline. After removal of 2 bases from V and 4 bases from J, the junction contained 5 bases not matched to a gene. The CDR3 spells CASSVSRDRGETQYF. Here the CDR3 DNA reads TGTGCCAGCAGCGTTTCCCGGGACAGGGGAGAGACCCAGTACTTC.

The chain employs TRBV30 and TRBJ2-6; perhaps TRBD1 as D (6 bases). The CDR3 covers 16 residues. Germline V gives CDR1 GTSNPN, CDR2 SVGIG (reference sequence). V dropped 5 bases and J dropped 0 bases, with 14 bases sitting between them. The CDR3 sequence is CAWEQTGLSGANVLTF. The CDR3 DNA follows: TGTGCCTGGGAACAGACAGGCCTCTCTGGGGCCAACGTCCTGACTTTC.